The entry below gives a single T cell receptor beta chain sequence along with its context. The CDR3 totals 18 residues. The germline V gene has CDR1 LGHNA and CDR2 YSLEER. The V and J ends lost 0 bases and 2 bases, in that order; junction bases with no gene match: 9. Clones were sequenced by immunoSEQ multiplex PCR, and TCRdb holds only the in-frame ones, with some missing. Of approximately 1.1 million clones listed, 70% to 80% are singletons. This sample was taken from a study of shared clonotypes between healthy human individuals. The material sequenced was memory CD4+ T cells from PBMCs. Subset reported: CD45RA-negative fraction. The TCR comes from a man younger than 30 in good health. Some clones in this sample may be carry-over from other donors' samples. V gene TRBV4-3 combines with J gene TRBJ2-3; 9 bases fit TRBD2. The CDR3, as DNA: TGCGCCAGCAGCCAAGAGGTTGGGAGCGGGGGGTTCACAGATACGCAGTATTTT. Its protein is CASSQEVGSGGFTDTQYF.